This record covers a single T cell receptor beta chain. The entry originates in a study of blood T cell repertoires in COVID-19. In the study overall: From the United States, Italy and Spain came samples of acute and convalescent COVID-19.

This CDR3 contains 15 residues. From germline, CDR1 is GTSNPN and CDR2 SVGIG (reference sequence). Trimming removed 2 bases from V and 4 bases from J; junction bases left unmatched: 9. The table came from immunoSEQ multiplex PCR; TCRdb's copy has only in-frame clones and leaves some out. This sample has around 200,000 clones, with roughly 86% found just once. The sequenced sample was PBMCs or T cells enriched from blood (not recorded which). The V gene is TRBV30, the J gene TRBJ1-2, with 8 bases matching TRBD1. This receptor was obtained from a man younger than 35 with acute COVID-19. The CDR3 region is CAWSRQGSRTYGYTF. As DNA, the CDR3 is TGTGCCTGGAGTAGACAGGGGAGTAGGACCTATGGCTACACCTTC.